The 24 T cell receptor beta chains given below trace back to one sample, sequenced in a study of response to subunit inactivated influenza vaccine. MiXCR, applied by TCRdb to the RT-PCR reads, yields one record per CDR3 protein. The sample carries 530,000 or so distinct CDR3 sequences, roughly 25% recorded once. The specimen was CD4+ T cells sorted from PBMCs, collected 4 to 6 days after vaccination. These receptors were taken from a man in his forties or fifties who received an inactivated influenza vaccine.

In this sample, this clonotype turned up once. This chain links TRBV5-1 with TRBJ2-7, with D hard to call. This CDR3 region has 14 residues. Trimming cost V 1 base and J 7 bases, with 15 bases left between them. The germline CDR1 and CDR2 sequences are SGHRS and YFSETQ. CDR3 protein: CASSLSDANGEQYF. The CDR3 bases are TGCGCCAGCAGCTTGTCGGACGCCAATGGGGAGCAGTACTTC.

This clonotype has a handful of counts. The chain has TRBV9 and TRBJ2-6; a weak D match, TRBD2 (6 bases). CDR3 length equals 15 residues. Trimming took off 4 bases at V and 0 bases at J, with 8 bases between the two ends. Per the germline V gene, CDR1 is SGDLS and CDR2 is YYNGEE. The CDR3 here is CASSQRASGANVLTF. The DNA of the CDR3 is TGTGCCAGCAGCCAGCGGGCCTCTGGGGCCAACGTCCTGACTTTC.

CDR3 DNA: TGTGCCAGCTCACCGCCCACTAGGTACGATGAGCAGTTCTTC. This sequence encodes CASSPPTRYDEQFF. The chain employs TRBV18 and TRBJ2-1, with D possibly TRBD2 on 5 matching bases. This CDR3 is 14 amino acids long. Germline CDR1 KGHSH, CDR2 LQKENI. V was shortened by 3 bases and J by 8 bases, with 14 bases between the two germline ends. The full variable domain, rest sourced from reference TRBV18 and TRBJ2-1, is NAGVMQNPRHLVRRRGQEARLRCSPMKGHSHVYWYRQLPEEGLKFMVYLQKENIIDESGMPKERFSAEFPKEGPSILRIQQVVRGDSAAYFCASSPPTRYDEQFFGPGTRLTVL.

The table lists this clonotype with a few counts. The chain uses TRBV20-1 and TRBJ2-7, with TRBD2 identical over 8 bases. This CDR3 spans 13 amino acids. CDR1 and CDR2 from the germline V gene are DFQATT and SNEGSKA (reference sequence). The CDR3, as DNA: TGCGCAACAGCGGGGGCGCAATACTACGAGCAGTACTTC. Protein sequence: CATAGAQYYEQYF.

DNA of the CDR3: TGTGCCAGCAGCAAAGCCGGGACAGGGAGAACCGGGGAGCTGTTTTTT. Its protein is CASSKAGTGRTGELFF. The V gene is TRBV5-6, the J gene TRBJ2-2; TRBD1 matches 9 bases. CDR1 is SGHDT and CDR2 is YYEEEE in the germline V gene. J lost 5 bases, V lost 4 bases, and 9 bases had no gene match. The CDR3 sequence is 16 residues long.

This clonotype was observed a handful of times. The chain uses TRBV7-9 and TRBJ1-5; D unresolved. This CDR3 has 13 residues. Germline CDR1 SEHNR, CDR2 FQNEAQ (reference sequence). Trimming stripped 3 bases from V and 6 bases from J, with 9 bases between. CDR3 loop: CASSLAVGQPQHF. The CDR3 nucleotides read TGTGCCAGCAGCTTGGCCGTGGGTCAGCCCCAGCATTTT.

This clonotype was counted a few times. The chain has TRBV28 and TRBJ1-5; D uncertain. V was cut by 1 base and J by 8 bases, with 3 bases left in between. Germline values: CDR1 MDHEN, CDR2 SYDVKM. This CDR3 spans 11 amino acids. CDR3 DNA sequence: TGTGCCAGCAGTTTATATGAGCCCCAGCATTTT. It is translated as CASSLYEPQHF.

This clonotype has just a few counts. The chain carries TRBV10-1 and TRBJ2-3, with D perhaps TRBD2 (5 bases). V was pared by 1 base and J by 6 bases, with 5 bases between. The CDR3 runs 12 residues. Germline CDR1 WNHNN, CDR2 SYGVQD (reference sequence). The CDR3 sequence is CASSEWTDTQYF. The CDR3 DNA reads TGCGCCAGCAGTGAGTGGACTGATACGCAGTATTTT.

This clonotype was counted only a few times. The CDR3 DNA is TGCAGTGCTAGTTTGGCAGGACCCAACCTAGGAGAGACCCAGTACTTC. This encodes CSASLAGPNLGETQYF. The gene calls are TRBV20-1 and TRBJ2-5; D unresolved. V gave up 3 bases and J gave up 4 bases, with 21 bases separating them. The germline V gene encodes CDR1 DFQATT and CDR2 SNEGSKA (reference sequence). This CDR3 is 16 amino acids long.

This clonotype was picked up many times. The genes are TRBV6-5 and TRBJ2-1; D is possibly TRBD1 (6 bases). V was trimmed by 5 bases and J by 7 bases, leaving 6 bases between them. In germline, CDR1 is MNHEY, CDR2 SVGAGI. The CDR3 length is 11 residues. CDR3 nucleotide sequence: TGTGCCAGCAGTAGGGGGAATGAGCAGTTCTTC. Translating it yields CASSRGNEQFF.

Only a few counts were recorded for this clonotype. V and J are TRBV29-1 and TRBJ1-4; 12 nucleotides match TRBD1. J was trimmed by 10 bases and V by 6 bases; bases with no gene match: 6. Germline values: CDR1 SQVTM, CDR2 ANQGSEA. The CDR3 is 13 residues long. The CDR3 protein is CSVQGQGASKLFF. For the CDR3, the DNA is TGCAGCGTCCAGGGACAGGGGGCCTCAAAACTGTTTTTT.

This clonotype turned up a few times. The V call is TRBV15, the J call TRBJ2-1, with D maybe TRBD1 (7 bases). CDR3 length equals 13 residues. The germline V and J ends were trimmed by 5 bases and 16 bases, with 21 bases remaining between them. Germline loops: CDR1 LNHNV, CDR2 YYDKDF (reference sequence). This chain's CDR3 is CATSGGGKKQDFF. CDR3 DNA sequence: TGTGCCACCAGCGGAGGGGGCAAAAAACAGGATTTCTTC.

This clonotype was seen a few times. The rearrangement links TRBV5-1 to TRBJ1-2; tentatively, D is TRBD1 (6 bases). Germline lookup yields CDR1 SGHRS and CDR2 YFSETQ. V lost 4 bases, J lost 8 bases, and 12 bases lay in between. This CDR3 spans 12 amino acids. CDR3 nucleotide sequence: TGCGCCAGCAGCGGGCAGGGGACCGGCTACACCTTC. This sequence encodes CASSGQGTGYTF.

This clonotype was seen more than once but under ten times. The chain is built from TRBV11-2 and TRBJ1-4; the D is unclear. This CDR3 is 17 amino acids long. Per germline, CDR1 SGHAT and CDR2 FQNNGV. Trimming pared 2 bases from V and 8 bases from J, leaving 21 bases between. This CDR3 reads CASSLRAGLVSGEKLFF. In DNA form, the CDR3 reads TGTGCCAGCAGCTTAAGAGCTGGCTTGGTCAGTGGAGAAAAACTGTTTTTT.

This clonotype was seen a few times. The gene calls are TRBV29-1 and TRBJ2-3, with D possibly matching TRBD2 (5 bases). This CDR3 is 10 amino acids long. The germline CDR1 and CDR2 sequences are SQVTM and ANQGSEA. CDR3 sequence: CSAGRETQYF. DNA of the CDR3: TGCAGTGCCGGACGGGAAACGCAGTATTTT.

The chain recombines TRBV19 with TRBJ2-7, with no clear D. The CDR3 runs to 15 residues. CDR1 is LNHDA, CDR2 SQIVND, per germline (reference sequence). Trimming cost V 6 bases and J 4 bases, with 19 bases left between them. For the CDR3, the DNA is TGTGCCAGTAGAACGGACCACCGGGTGGCTTACGAGCAGTACTTC. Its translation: CASRTDHRVAYEQYF. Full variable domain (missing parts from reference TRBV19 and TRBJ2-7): DGGITQSPKYLFRKEGQNVTLSCEQNLNHDAMYWYRQDPGQGLRLIYYSQIVNDFQKGDIAEGYSVSREKKESFPLTVTSAQKNPTAFYLCASRTDHRVAYEQYFGPGTRLTVT.

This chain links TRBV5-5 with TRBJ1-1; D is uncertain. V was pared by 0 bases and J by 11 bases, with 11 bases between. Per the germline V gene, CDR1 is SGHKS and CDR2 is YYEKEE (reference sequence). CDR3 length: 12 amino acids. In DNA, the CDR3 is TGTGCCAGCAGCTTGGTGTCCGGGTTGGCTTTCTTT. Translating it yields CASSLVSGLAFF.

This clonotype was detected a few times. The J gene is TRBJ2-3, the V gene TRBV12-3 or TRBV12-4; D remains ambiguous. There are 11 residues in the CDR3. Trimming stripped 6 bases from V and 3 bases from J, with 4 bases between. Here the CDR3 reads CASRATDTQYF. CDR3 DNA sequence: TGTGCCAGCAGAGCTACAGATACGCAGTATTTT.

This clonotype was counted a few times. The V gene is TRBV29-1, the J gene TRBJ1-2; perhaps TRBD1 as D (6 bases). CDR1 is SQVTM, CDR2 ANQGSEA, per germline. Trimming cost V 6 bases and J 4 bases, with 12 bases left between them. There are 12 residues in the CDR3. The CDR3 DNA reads TGCAGCGTCGAAACAGGGTCCTATGGCTACACCTTC. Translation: CSVETGSYGYTF.

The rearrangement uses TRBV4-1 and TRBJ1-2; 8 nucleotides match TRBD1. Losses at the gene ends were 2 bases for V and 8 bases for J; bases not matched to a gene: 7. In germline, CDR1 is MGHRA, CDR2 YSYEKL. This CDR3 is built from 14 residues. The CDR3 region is CASSQQWTGNGYTF. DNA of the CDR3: TGCGCCAGCAGCCAACAGTGGACAGGGAACGGCTACACCTTC.

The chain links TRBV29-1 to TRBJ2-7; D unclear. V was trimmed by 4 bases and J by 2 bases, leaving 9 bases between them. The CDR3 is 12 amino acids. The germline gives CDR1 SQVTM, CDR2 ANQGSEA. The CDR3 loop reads CSVAGATYEQYF. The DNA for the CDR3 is TGCAGCGTTGCCGGCGCAACCTACGAGCAGTACTTC.

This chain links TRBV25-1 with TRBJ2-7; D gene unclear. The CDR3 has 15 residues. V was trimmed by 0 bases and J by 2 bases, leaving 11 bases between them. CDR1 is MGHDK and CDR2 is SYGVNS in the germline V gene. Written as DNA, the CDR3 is TGTGCCAGCAGTGAATATCACACCAATCCCTACGAGCAGTACTTC. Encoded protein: CASSEYHTNPYEQYF.

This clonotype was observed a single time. The DNA of the CDR3 is TGCGCCAGCAGCCAAGCCGGGACTAGTATCACAGATACGCAGTATTTT. Its protein is CASSQAGTSITDTQYF. The chain employs TRBV4-1 and TRBJ2-3, with TRBD2 identical over 8 bases. Losses at the gene ends were 1 base for V and 2 bases for J; bases not matched to a gene: 5. The CDR3 length is 16 residues. Germline V gives CDR1 MGHRA, CDR2 YSYEKL.

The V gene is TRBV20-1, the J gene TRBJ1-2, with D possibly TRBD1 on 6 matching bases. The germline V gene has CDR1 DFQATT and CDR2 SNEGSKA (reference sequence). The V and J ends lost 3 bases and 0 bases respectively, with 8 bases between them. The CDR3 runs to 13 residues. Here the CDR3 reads CSARTGSNYGYTF. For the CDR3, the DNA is TGCAGTGCTAGGACAGGTTCTAACTATGGCTACACCTTC.